This T cell receptor (beta chain) was documented in a study of blood T cell repertoires in COVID-19. Study background: Spain, Italy and the United States supplied samples that represented acute and convalescent COVID-19. In each case, the material was cDNA or gDNA derived from T cells, B-cell-depleted T cells, or PBMCs.

The table came from immunoSEQ multiplex PCR; TCRdb's copy has only in-frame clones and leaves some out. The sample carries a few hundred thousand clones, 65% to 90% recorded once. The germline V and J ends were trimmed by 5 bases and 5 bases, with 18 bases remaining between them. This CDR3 has 15 amino acids. The germline V gene has CDR1 MDHEN and CDR2 SYDVKM. Participants were aged about 18 to 90 years from 24 US areas. Assignments of participants to cohorts depended upon their own reported clinical history. Sequenced: PBMCs or T cells enriched from blood (not recorded which). The rearrangement joins TRBV28 to TRBJ1-1; tentatively, D is TRBD1 (6 bases). The TCR sequence derives from a woman aged 40 to 50 with acute COVID-19. CDR3: CASSPPGHSGTEAFF. The CDR3 bases are TGTGCCAGCAGTCCGCCGGGACACTCCGGAACTGAAGCTTTCTTT.